The 2 T cell receptor beta chains in this list originate from one sample, sequenced in a study of CD8+ T cells in alopecia areata. Reverse transcribed after extraction, RNA yielded cDNA as the sequencing template. Profiled with immunoSEQ multiplex PCR; TCRdb holds only in-frame clones, not every one. Found here are about 190,000 clones, 50% to 60% of them singletons; the top ten hold 0.65% to 0.7%. The treatment: oral pan-JAK inhibitor, 5-10 mg twice daily. The sequences come from CD4+ T cells sorted from blood, collected at week 4, from a patient treated with tofacitinib. The receptor set was obtained from a human donor with alopecia areata.

The gene calls are TRBV30 and TRBJ2-5; D gene ambiguous. Trimming left V 4 bases short and J 7 bases short, with 10 bases between. This CDR3 is 11 amino acids long. In germline, CDR1 is GTSNPN, CDR2 SVGIG (reference sequence). CDR3 coding DNA: TGTGCCTGGACCCTCCTTGGGACCCAGTACTTC. Amino acids: CAWTLLGTQYF. The full variable domain, in which reference TRBV30 and TRBJ2-5 provide the parts outside the CDR3, is SQTIHQWPATLVQPVGSPLSLECTVEGTSNPNLYWYRQAAGRGLQLLFYSVGIGQISSEVPQNLSASRPQDRQFILSSKKLLLSDSGFYLCAWTLLGTQYFGPGTRLLVL.

For the CDR3, the DNA is TGCGCCAGCAGTAATCGAGAGACCCAGTACTTC. It yields the protein CASSNRETQYF. This chain connects TRBV5-1 to TRBJ2-5; D gene ambiguous. Germline values: CDR1 SGHRS, CDR2 YFSETQ. V was clipped by 5 bases and J by 4 bases, with 6 bases between them. This CDR3 spans 11 amino acids.